A single sample is the source of the 32 T cell receptor beta chains below, sequenced in a study of CD8 T cells in ankylosing spondylitis. TCRdb re-called the 5' RACE reads with MiXCR, one entry per CDR3 protein. The repertoire holds roughly 90,000 distinct CDR3 sequences, with about 8.6% as singletons. Sequencing input: blood, either unsorted or a sorted T cell fraction (not recorded which). These receptors all stem from a male donor with ankylosing spondylitis or in good health (not recorded which).

V gene TRBV20-1 combines with J gene TRBJ2-7, with a weak D call TRBD2 (5 bases). In germline, CDR1 is DFQATT, CDR2 SNEGSKA (reference sequence). V was clipped by 2 bases and J by 6 bases, with 11 bases between them. CDR3 length: 12 residues. In DNA form, the CDR3 reads TGCAGTGCTAGACAGGCCGAGGGCGAGCAGTACTTC. Encoded protein: CSARQAEGEQYF.

This clonotype was recorded a few times. J is TRBJ1-5 and V is TRBV20-1; maybe TRBD1 (6 bases). The germline V gene has CDR1 DFQATT and CDR2 SNEGSKA (reference sequence). The germline V and J ends were trimmed by 3 bases and 4 bases, with 13 bases remaining between them. This CDR3 spans 14 amino acids. In DNA form, the CDR3 reads TGCAGTGCTAGCCAAGGGGGAGGTAATCAGCCCCAGCATTTT. Its protein product is CSASQGGGNQPQHF.

This clonotype showed up many times. V usage is TRBV6-5 and J usage is TRBJ1-2; 9 nucleotides agree with TRBD1. V shed 7 bases and J 9 bases; nucleotides not matched to a gene: 3. There are 11 residues in the CDR3. Germline values: CDR1 MNHEY, CDR2 SVGAGI. As DNA, the CDR3 is TGTGCCAGCAACAGGGGGCACAGCTACACCTTC. It encodes CASNRGHSYTF.

At least ten counts were recorded for this clonotype. The gene calls are TRBV29-1 and TRBJ2-1; 11 positions match TRBD2. This CDR3 has 16 amino acids. Germline CDR1 reads SQVTM; CDR2 reads ANQGSEA. J lost 2 bases, V lost 3 bases, and 6 bases had no gene match. CDR3 loop: CSVDAGTSGAYNEQFF. The DNA for the CDR3 is TGCAGCGTTGACGCCGGGACTAGCGGAGCCTACAATGAGCAGTTCTTC.

The gene calls are TRBV27 and TRBJ1-1; D gene ambiguous. Germline CDR1 and CDR2: MNHEY and SMNVEV (reference sequence). CDR3 length equals 13 residues. V gave up 1 base and J gave up 2 bases, with 5 bases separating them. The CDR3 sequence: CASSLFPNTEAFF. Written as DNA, the CDR3 is TGTGCCAGCAGTTTATTTCCAAACACTGAAGCTTTCTTT.

There are many counts of this clonotype. The rearrangement joins TRBV6-2 or TRBV6-3 to TRBJ2-2, with TRBD2 matching 8 bases. The CDR3 runs to 16 residues. In germline, CDR1 is MNHEY, CDR2 SVGEGT. The V gene end was trimmed by 0 bases and the J gene end by 4 bases; junction bases not matched to a gene: 4. The DNA of the CDR3 is TGTGCCAGCAGTTACTCTCTAGCGGGCCCCACCGGGGAGCTGTTTTTT. Its protein product is CASSYSLAGPTGELFF.

The J gene is TRBJ2-1, the V gene TRBV11-2, with TRBD2 as a possible D gene (6 bases). The CDR3 is made up of 14 amino acids. CDR1 and CDR2 from the germline V gene are SGHAT and FQNNGV. The germline V and J ends were trimmed by 3 bases and 6 bases, with 12 bases remaining between them. The CDR3: CASSLIGGGNEQFF. CDR3 DNA sequence: TGTGCCAGCAGCTTGATCGGGGGAGGCAATGAGCAGTTCTTC.

This clonotype was detected ten times or more. The gene calls are TRBV10-1 and TRBJ1-5; D ambiguous. Germline CDR1 is WNHNN and CDR2 is SYGVQD (reference sequence). Trimming removed 1 base at V and 5 bases at J, with 3 bases between. The CDR3 consists of 12 residues. Written as DNA, the CDR3 is TGCGCCAGCAGTGAGTGGGATCAGCCCCAGCATTTT. This translates into CASSEWDQPQHF.

This clonotype was observed many times. V usage is TRBV12-3 or TRBV12-4 and J usage is TRBJ2-5; 8 bases map to TRBD2. The CDR3 sequence is 17 residues long. The J segment lost 3 bases and the V segment lost 0 bases, leaving 9 bases of the junction unmatched. The CDR3 DNA sequence: TGTGCCAGCAGTTTAGCCCGGACTAGCATGGGTAAAGAGACCCAGTACTTC. Its protein is CASSLARTSMGKETQYF.

This clonotype was seen ten or more times. The chain recombines TRBV27 with TRBJ2-7; D perhaps matches TRBD2 (5 bases). Trimming stripped 6 bases from V and 0 bases from J, with 9 bases between. The CDR3 extends over 13 amino acids. Germline V gene data show CDR1 as MNHEY and CDR2 as SMNVEV (reference sequence). The CDR3 protein is CASRRASSYEQYF. CDR3 DNA: TGTGCCAGCAGGAGGGCAAGCTCCTACGAGCAGTACTTC.

This clonotype was counted ten times or more. The chain links TRBV4-3 to TRBJ1-2; 7 bases are a match to TRBD1. Trimming cost V 4 bases and J 4 bases; bases outside gene matches: 9. This CDR3 is 15 amino acids long. Germline lookup yields CDR1 LGHNA and CDR2 YSLEER. The CDR3 nucleotides are TGCGCCAGCAGCCGAACGACAGGGATAGGCTATGGCTACACCTTC. It is translated as CASSRTTGIGYGYTF.

This clonotype was seen ten or more times. This chain connects TRBV4-3 to TRBJ1-1; no firm D call. V lost 1 base, J lost 5 bases, and 2 bases lay in between. There are 11 residues in the CDR3. Germline values: CDR1 LGHNA, CDR2 YSLEER. The CDR3 region is CASSQATEAFF. The CDR3 bases are TGCGCCAGCAGCCAAGCGACTGAAGCTTTCTTT.

This clonotype was recorded many times. The chain recombines TRBV29-1 with TRBJ1-2, with D unclear. CDR1 and CDR2 from the germline V gene are SQVTM and ANQGSEA. Trimming removed 0 bases from V and 4 bases from J, with 12 bases in between. The CDR3 has 14 amino acids. CDR3 DNA: TGCAGCGTTGAAGAACTCGGTTGGGGCTATGGCTACACCTTC. This gives the protein CSVEELGWGYGYTF.

In its sample, this clonotype was seen many times. J is TRBJ1-4 and V is TRBV6-5; the D is unclear. V was clipped by 0 bases and J by 1 base, with 3 bases between them. This CDR3 is 14 amino acids long. Germline assignment: CDR1 MNHEY and CDR2 SVGAGI. The CDR3 nucleotides read TGTGCCAGCAGTTACTCGGGAACTAATGAAAAACTGTTTTTT. Translated, it gives CASSYSGTNEKLFF.

This clonotype was counted many times. V gene TRBV7-2 combines with J gene TRBJ1-4; TRBD1 matches 9 bases. There are 15 residues in the CDR3. J lost 4 bases, V lost 5 bases, and 5 bases had no gene match. Germline V lookup: CDR1 SGHTA, CDR2 FQGNSA. The CDR3 nucleotides read TGTGCCAGCAGCCCGGGGACAGGGTATAATGAAAAACTGTTTTTT. Encoded protein: CASSPGTGYNEKLFF.

This clonotype occurred many times. The rearrangement uses TRBV7-3 and TRBJ2-2; D possibly corresponds to TRBD2 (5 bases). V shed 1 base and J shed 4 bases, with 13 bases lying between them. Germline V gene sequence: CDR1 SGHTA, CDR2 FQGTGA. CDR3 length equals 16 residues. The CDR3 DNA follows: TGTGCCAGCAGCTTAAAGGGCGGGTCGGGCACCGGGGAGCTGTTTTTT. It specifies CASSLKGGSGTGELFF.

This clonotype turned up a few times. The chain couples TRBV19 to TRBJ1-2, with D perhaps matching TRBD1 (6 bases). The V end was cut by 7 bases, the J end by 4 bases, with 19 bases between. Per germline, CDR1 LNHDA and CDR2 SQIVND (reference sequence). This CDR3 is 15 amino acids long. In DNA, the CDR3 is TGTGCCAGTAAGGGGGACGGGACGGGTACCTATGGCTACACCTTC. This sequence encodes CASKGDGTGTYGYTF.

This clonotype was counted at least ten times. The chain carries TRBV3-1 and TRBJ2-5, with 9 bases fitting TRBD1. The V and J ends lost 1 base and 8 bases, in that order; junction bases with no gene match: 5. The CDR3 length is 14 residues. Germline CDR1 LGHDT, CDR2 YNNKEL (reference sequence). The CDR3 coding sequence is TGTGCCAGCAGCCAAGCCCCGGGACAGGGCACCCAGTACTTC. Amino acid sequence: CASSQAPGQGTQYF.

This clonotype was seen many times. The chain is built from TRBV18 and TRBJ2-7; 8 positions match TRBD1. CDR3 length: 16 residues. From germline, CDR1 is KGHSH and CDR2 LQKENI. With V trimmed by 5 bases and J by 0 bases, 9 bases remained unmatched. In DNA form, the CDR3 reads TGTGCCAGCTCATCGCCGGGACAGGAAATCTCCTACGAGCAGTACTTC. The encoded protein is CASSSPGQEISYEQYF.

In this sample, this clonotype turned up many times. This chain links TRBV20-1 with TRBJ2-4, with 10 bases aligning to TRBD2. Germline loops: CDR1 DFQATT, CDR2 SNEGSKA (reference sequence). There are 13 residues in the CDR3. V lost 2 bases to trimming and J lost 15 bases; unmatched junction nucleotides: 10. CDR3 nucleotides: TGCAGTGCTAGACTAGCGGGAGCCGGGACAGGGTACTTC. Residues: CSARLAGAGTGYF.

The J gene is TRBJ2-1, the V gene TRBV2, with a weak D call TRBD2 (6 bases). The V end was cut by 10 bases, the J end by 9 bases, with 7 bases between. The CDR3 is 9 residues long. CDR1 and CDR2 from the germline V gene are SNHLY and FYNNEI. CDR3 loop: CAISGEQFF. Written as DNA, the CDR3 is TGTGCCATTAGCGGTGAGCAGTTCTTC.

This clonotype was seen many times. The V gene is TRBV7-9, the J gene TRBJ1-1; possibly TRBD1 for D (6 bases). Germline V gene sequence: CDR1 SEHNR, CDR2 FQNEAQ (reference sequence). Trimming removed 1 base from V and 5 bases from J, with 14 bases in between. The CDR3 contains 15 residues. CDR3 in DNA: TGTGCCAGCAGCTTAGGGGCAGGGGTTTGGACTGAAGCTTTCTTT. Protein product: CASSLGAGVWTEAFF.

On this clonotype: A single base separates this from a much larger clone, so it may be a read error. This chain connects TRBV4-2 to TRBJ2-2, with D maybe TRBD2 (6 bases). The CDR3 spans 13 residues. CDR1 and CDR2 from the germline V gene are LGHNA and YNFKEQ. V was shortened by 4 bases and J by 7 bases, with 10 bases between the two germline ends. The CDR3 DNA reads as TGTGCCAGCAGCCCGGGGGTTGTCGGGGAGCTGTTTTTT. It specifies CASSPGVVGELFF.

This clonotype was counted at least ten times. The V gene is TRBV11-2, the J gene TRBJ2-7, with unresolved D. This CDR3 is 12 amino acids long. Trimming left V 5 bases short and J 4 bases short, with 9 bases between. Germline CDR1 and CDR2: SGHAT and FQNNGV. CDR3 loop: CASSPSEYEQYF. CDR3 coding DNA: TGTGCCAGCAGCCCAAGTGAATACGAGCAGTACTTC.

Details on this clonotype: A much larger clonotype is one base distant, so this may be a read error. V and J are TRBV27 and TRBJ1-2; D gene unclear. Per germline, CDR1 MNHEY and CDR2 SMNVEV (reference sequence). The ends were cut back, 1 base at V and 8 bases at J, with 26 bases in the middle. CDR3 length equals 18 residues. The CDR3 DNA sequence: TGTGCCAGCAGTTTATACAACGATCAATTGAAACCCCGTAGAGGCTACACCTTC. This codes for CASSLYNDQLKPRRGYTF.

The sample holds many counts of this clonotype. The V gene is TRBV5-1, the J gene TRBJ2-5, with D uncertain. Germline assignment: CDR1 SGHRS and CDR2 YFSETQ. CDR3 size: 14 residues. The ends were cut back, 0 bases at V and 7 bases at J, with 13 bases in the middle. The CDR3 region has the DNA TGCGCCAGCAGCTTGGGCCAGGATGTGGGGACCCAGTACTTC. It encodes CASSLGQDVGTQYF. The whole variable domain, filled in from reference TRBV5-1 and TRBJ2-5, reads KAGVTQTPRYLIKTRGQQVTLSCSPISGHRSVSWYQQTPGQGLQFLFEYFSETQRNKGNFPGRFSGRQFSNSRSEMNVSTLELGDSALYLCASSLGQDVGTQYFGPGTRLLVL.

There are many counts of this clonotype. The chain uses TRBV10-3 and TRBJ1-1, with D tentatively TRBD1 (5 bases). The germline CDR1 and CDR2 sequences are ENHRY and SYGVKD. This CDR3 has 14 residues. Trimming pared 2 bases from V and 4 bases from J, leaving 11 bases between. In DNA form, the CDR3 reads TGTGCCATCAGTGAGGGCAGGGATTCCACTGAAGCTTTCTTT. Translation: CAISEGRDSTEAFF.

The sample holds many counts of this clonotype. This chain joins TRBV12-3 or TRBV12-4 and TRBJ2-5; TRBD2 matches at 13 bases. The V gene end was trimmed by 7 bases and the J gene end by 3 bases; junction bases not matched to a gene: 5. CDR3 length: 15 amino acids. CDR3 nucleotide sequence: TGTGCCAGCACCTCCGGACTAGCGGGGGAAGAGACCCAGTACTTC. Amino acids: CASTSGLAGEETQYF.

This clonotype was seen ten or more times. The chain couples TRBV5-1 to TRBJ2-1; D might be TRBD2 (5 bases). The CDR3 covers 16 residues. The V gene's germline CDR1 is SGHRS and CDR2 YFSETQ. Trimming pared 5 bases from V and 0 bases from J, leaving 15 bases between. DNA of the CDR3: TGCGCCAGCAGTTCCACCCTTGGGAGCTCCTACAATGAGCAGTTCTTC. It codes for CASSSTLGSSYNEQFF.

This clonotype was found many times. The chain employs TRBV5-6 and TRBJ2-1, with 7 bases lining up with TRBD2. V lost 1 base to trimming and J lost 5 bases; unmatched junction nucleotides: 6. Germline V gene sequence: CDR1 SGHDT, CDR2 YYEEEE. The CDR3 has 15 residues. The CDR3 region has the DNA TGTGCCAGCAGCTTGTTGGCGGGAGACCACAATGAGCAGTTCTTC. Amino acid sequence: CASSLLAGDHNEQFF.

Many counts were recorded for this clonotype. The chain combines TRBV9 with TRBJ2-3; 13 bases are a match to TRBD2. Germline lookup yields CDR1 SGDLS and CDR2 YYNGEE. This CDR3 spans 18 amino acids. V shed 0 bases and J 3 bases; nucleotides not matched to a gene: 7. Written as DNA, the CDR3 is TGTGCCAGCAGCGTAGCCAGACTAGCGGGAGGCCAGACAGATACGCAGTATTTT. It yields the protein CASSVARLAGGQTDTQYF. The whole variable domain, remainder taken from reference TRBV9 and TRBJ2-3, is DSGVTQTPKHLITATGQRVTLRCSPRSGDLSVYWYQQSLDQGLQFLIQYYNGEERAKGNILERFSAQQFPDLHSELNLSSLELGDSALYFCASSVARLAGGQTDTQYFGPGTRLTVL.

Many counts were recorded for this clonotype. This chain uses TRBV7-2 with TRBJ2-3, with 8 bases fitting TRBD2. CDR1 SGHTA and CDR2 FQGNSA come from the germline V gene. The V segment lost 3 bases and the J segment 4 bases; nucleotides outside the gene matches: 9. The CDR3 is 16 amino acids. The CDR3 is CASSFRPSGLSDTQYF. As DNA, the CDR3 is TGTGCCAGCAGCTTTCGCCCTAGCGGGCTTTCAGATACGCAGTATTTT.